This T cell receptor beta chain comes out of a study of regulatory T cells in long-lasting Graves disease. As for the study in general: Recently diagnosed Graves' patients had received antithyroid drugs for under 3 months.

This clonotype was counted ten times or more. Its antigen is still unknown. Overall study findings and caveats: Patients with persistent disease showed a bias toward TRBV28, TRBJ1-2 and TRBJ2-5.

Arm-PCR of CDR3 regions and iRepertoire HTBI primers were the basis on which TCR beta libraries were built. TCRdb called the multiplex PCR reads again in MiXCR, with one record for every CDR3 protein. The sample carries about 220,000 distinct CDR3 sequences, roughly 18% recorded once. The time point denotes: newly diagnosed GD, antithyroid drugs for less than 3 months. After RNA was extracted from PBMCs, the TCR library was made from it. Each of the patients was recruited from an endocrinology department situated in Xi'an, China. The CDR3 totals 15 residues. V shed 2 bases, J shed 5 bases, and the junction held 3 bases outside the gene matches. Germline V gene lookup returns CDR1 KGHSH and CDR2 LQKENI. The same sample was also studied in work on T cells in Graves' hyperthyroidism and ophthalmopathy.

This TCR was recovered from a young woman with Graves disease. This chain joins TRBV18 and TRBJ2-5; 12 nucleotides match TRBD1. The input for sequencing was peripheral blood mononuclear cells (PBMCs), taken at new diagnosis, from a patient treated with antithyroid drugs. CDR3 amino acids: CASSPSGTGGETQYF. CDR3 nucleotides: TGTGCCAGCTCACCATCTGGGACAGGGGGCGAGACCCAGTACTTC.